A selection of T cell receptor beta chains follows, all from one sample in a study of cytomegalovirus exposure and HLA in healthy donors. Assay used: immunoSEQ multiplex PCR; TCRdb lists only in-frame clones, some missing. The sample holds over 110,000 clones, 80% seen once. Sequencing used PBMCs. The source of these receptors is a man aged 40-49 years in good health and CMV-seronegative. CDR3s include the opening cysteine and the closing phenylalanine or tryptophan. Some rows have no size entry. The others give once, few or many, or a class for an expanded clone.

j_gene: TRBJ2-3; abundance: once; len: 17; v_gene: TRBV18; CDR3aa: CASSPPAGYSRMDTQYF
j_gene: TRBJ1-4; abundance: NA; len: 17; v_gene: TRBV28; CDR3aa: CASTWGGTGGLREKLFF
j_gene: TRBJ1-1; abundance: NA; len: 15; v_gene: TRBV11-2; CDR3aa: CASSFPSRGNPEAFF
j_gene: TRBJ2-3; abundance: NA; len: 15; v_gene: TRBV19; CDR3aa: CASSVQGTSTDTQYF
j_gene: TRBJ1-5; abundance: NA; len: 15; v_gene: TRBV4-3; CDR3aa: CASSPDRGEDQPQHF
j_gene: TRBJ1-6; abundance: NA; len: 16; v_gene: TRBV5-1; CDR3aa: CASSLAAAAANSPLHF
j_gene: TRBJ1-2; abundance: NA; len: 12; v_gene: TRBV19; CDR3aa: CASSMLGDGYTF
j_gene: TRBJ2-1; abundance: NA; len: 16; v_gene: TRBV19; CDR3aa: CASSTPGGAGSNEQFF
j_gene: TRBJ1-5; abundance: once; len: 15; v_gene: TRBV7-2; CDR3aa: CASSLQGTSNQPQHF
j_gene: TRBJ2-2; abundance: many; len: 15; v_gene: TRBV9; CDR3aa: CASSPGTGLPGELFF
j_gene: TRBJ2-1; abundance: NA; len: 16; v_gene: TRBV9; CDR3aa: CASSVGGGLARNEQFF
j_gene: TRBJ1-1; abundance: NA; len: 15; v_gene: TRBV27; CDR3aa: CASSLTTGLNTEAFF
j_gene: TRBJ2-7; abundance: NA; len: 15; v_gene: TRBV5-1; CDR3aa: CASSLAGGAGYEQYF
j_gene: TRBJ2-3; abundance: NA; len: 12; v_gene: TRBV11-2; CDR3aa: CASSSPADTQYF
j_gene: TRBJ1-1; abundance: NA; len: 13; v_gene: TRBV19; CDR3aa: CASSLGRTVEAFF
j_gene: TRBJ2-7; abundance: NA; len: 15; v_gene: TRBV9; CDR3aa: CASSVGMQGSEEQYF
j_gene: TRBJ1-4; abundance: NA; len: 14; v_gene: TRBV5-1; CDR3aa: CASSLGQRGEKLFF
j_gene: TRBJ1-4; abundance: NA; len: 13; v_gene: TRBV6-5; CDR3aa: CASSSRANEKLFF
j_gene: TRBJ2-5; abundance: NA; len: 15; v_gene: TRBV6-1; CDR3aa: CASISVAGNSETQYF
j_gene: TRBJ2-1; abundance: NA; len: 15; v_gene: TRBV7-2; CDR3aa: CASSEAGGEYNEQFF
j_gene: TRBJ1-5; abundance: once; len: 15; v_gene: TRBV2; CDR3aa: CASSPGQRQNQPQHF
j_gene: TRBJ1-5; abundance: few; len: 13; v_gene: TRBV10-2; CDR3aa: CASSDNLYQPQHF
j_gene: TRBJ2-5; abundance: NA; len: 13; v_gene: TRBV6-5; CDR3aa: CASKEQAQETQYF
j_gene: TRBJ2-2; abundance: NA; len: 17; v_gene: TRBV7-9; CDR3aa: CASSWTSGGRGTGELFF
j_gene: TRBJ1-5; abundance: NA; len: 14; v_gene: TRBV5-1; CDR3aa: CASSTGGVNQPQHF
j_gene: TRBJ1-4; abundance: few; len: 16; v_gene: TRBV19; CDR3aa: CASTAGTVATNEKLFF
j_gene: TRBJ1-3; abundance: NA; len: 15; v_gene: TRBV5-8; CDR3aa: CASSLGAADGNTIYF
j_gene: TRBJ1-2; abundance: NA; len: 14; v_gene: TRBV5-6; CDR3aa: CASSTLTGIYGYTF
j_gene: TRBJ2-7; abundance: NA; len: 13; v_gene: TRBV19; CDR3aa: CASSIGATYEQYF
j_gene: TRBJ2-5; abundance: NA; len: 13; v_gene: TRBV6-5; CDR3aa: CASSFRDRETQYF
j_gene: TRBJ1-2; abundance: few; len: 16; v_gene: TRBV11-2; CDR3aa: CASSLDRTSPNYGYTF
j_gene: TRBJ1-5; abundance: few; len: 14; v_gene: TRBV18; CDR3aa: CASSPGSGAQPQHF
j_gene: TRBJ1-5; abundance: NA; len: 14; v_gene: TRBV27; CDR3aa: CASSGGGLNQPQHF